This T cell receptor beta chain was sequenced during a study of T cells in Graves' hyperthyroidism and ophthalmopathy. Study results and limitations: Ophthalmopathy and stable hyperthyroidism were separated by a 13 V-J model.

Clinical symptoms, serum thyroxine and TRAb, thyroid ultrasound and orbital computed tomography were used for the diagnoses. The source material, RNA transcripts, was used to amplify TCR beta CDR3 regions. During a first-round RT-PCR of the TCR CDR3, the HTBI primer set was used. A single record per CDR3 protein comes from TCRdb applying MiXCR to the multiplex PCR reads. The sample carries 300,000 to 350,000 distinct CDR3 sequences, 15% to 20% recorded once. With respect to this clonotype: The antigen is undetermined. This may come from a read error, since a much larger clone is one base off.

Per germline, CDR1 MDHEN and CDR2 SYDVKM. The CDR3 is made up of 12 amino acids. The source is a woman aged 45-65 years with Graves' hyperthyroidism. This chain uses TRBV28 with TRBJ1-1, with D unresolved. Material: blood. The CDR3, as DNA: TGTGCCTGCAGTTCGCTGAACACTGAAGCTTTCTTT. It codes for CACSSLNTEAFF. Looking up the rest from reference TRBV28 and TRBJ1-1 gives the full variable domain: DVKVTQSSRYLVKRTGEKVFLECVQDMDHENMFWYRQDPGLGLRLIYFSYDVKMKEKGDIPEGYSVSREKKERFSLILESASTNQTSMYLCACSSLNTEAFFGQGTRLTVV.